The rows below give T cell receptor beta chains drawn from one sample of a study of T cell responses to AZD1222 COVID-19 vaccine. Only in-frame clones appear in the TCRdb table, and some are missing; sequencing was by immunoSEQ multiplex PCR. The table lists about 130,000 clones, over 75% of them singletons. This sample comprised peripheral blood, obtained 28 days after the second AZD1222 dose. These receptors originate from an adult who received the AZD1222 COVID-19 vaccine. Both conserved end residues are part of each CDR3. The order of the fields is V gene, CDR3 length, D gene, clone size, J gene, CDR3 DNA, CDR3 protein. A D gene is named only where the DNA matches it firmly. Size is omitted from some rows. Given values are once, few, many or a class for expanded clones.

TRBV7-9	15	TRBD2	NA	TRBJ2-1	TGTGCCAGCAGCTTTCCGACTAGCGGGGCCAATGAGCAGTTCTTC	CASSFPTSGANEQFF
TRBV11-3	14	NA	NA	TRBJ2-2	TGTGCCAGCAGCTTCAGGGGGGCCACCGGGGAGCTGTTTTTT	CASSFRGATGELFF
TRBV6-5	14	NA	NA	TRBJ1-2	TGTGCCAGCGGCAAGCCGGGTCCCAACTATGGCTACACCTTC	CASGKPGPNYGYTF
TRBV27	16	NA	NA	TRBJ2-6	TGTGCCAGCAGTATTACAGGGAACGCGGGGGCCAACGTCCTGACTTTC	CASSITGNAGANVLTF
TRBV28	16	NA	NA	TRBJ1-6	TGTGCCAGCAGACCTCCCGGCGGCTCCTATAATTCACCCCTCCACTTT	CASRPPGGSYNSPLHF
TRBV12-3/TRBV12-4	13	NA	NA	TRBJ1-1	TGTGCCAGCAGTTTAGAGGGCCACACTGAAGCTTTCTTT	CASSLEGHTEAFF
TRBV14	13	NA	NA	TRBJ1-5	TGTGCCAGCAGCCAAGCTGGGAATCAGCCCCAGCATTTT	CASSQAGNQPQHF
TRBV19	15	TRBD1	NA	TRBJ1-2	TGTGCCAGTAGTATACGGACAGGGTACAACTATGGCTACACCTTC	CASSIRTGYNYGYTF
TRBV30	16	TRBD1	few	TRBJ1-5	TGTGCCTGGTCGGAGGGAGGGGGCTCGGGCAATCAGCCCCAGCATTTT	CAWSEGGGSGNQPQHF
TRBV6-1	12	NA	once	TRBJ2-2	TGTGCCAGCAGTGAAAATCCCGGGGAGCTGTTTTTT	CASSENPGELFF
TRBV7-2	14	NA	NA	TRBJ2-7	TGTGCCAGCAGCTTGGGGGACCCAGCCTACGAGCAGTACTTC	CASSLGDPAYEQYF
TRBV9	15	NA	NA	TRBJ1-4	TGTGCCAGCAGCGTAGCCCACAACTATAATGAAAAACTGTTTTTT	CASSVAHNYNEKLFF
TRBV28	17	NA	NA	TRBJ2-2	TGTGCCAGCAGTTCGCCCCATTTTGGCTCGAACACCGGGGAGCTGTTTTTT	CASSSPHFGSNTGELFF
TRBV5-1	17	NA	few	TRBJ2-2	TGCGCCAGCACCCCCGGGACACTGGTCGTTAACACCGGGGAGCTGTTTTTT	CASTPGTLVVNTGELFF
TRBV6-1	13	NA	NA	TRBJ1-6	TGTGCCAGCAGTGAAGTAAAGAGATCACCCCTCCACTTT	CASSEVKRSPLHF
TRBV6-5	14	NA	once	TRBJ1-4	TGTGCCAGCAGTACCCCAGGAATTTCAGAAAAACTGTTTTTT	CASSTPGISEKLFF
TRBV6-5	15	TRBD1	NA	TRBJ1-5	TGTGCCAGCAGTCCTCGGACAGGCGGCAATCAGCCCCAGCATTTT	CASSPRTGGNQPQHF
TRBV10-3	11	NA	NA	TRBJ2-3	TGTGCCATCAGTAGCACAGATACGCAGTATTTT	CAISSTDTQYF
TRBV5-1	13	TRBD1	NA	TRBJ2-5	TGCGCCAGCAGCTGGGACAGCCAAGAGACCCAGTACTTC	CASSWDSQETQYF
TRBV27	14	TRBD1	NA	TRBJ1-5	TGTGCCAGCAGTCCGCAGGGGGCCAATCAGCCCCAGCATTTT	CASSPQGANQPQHF
TRBV27	13	NA	NA	TRBJ2-7	TGTGCCTCCCAGATTCTGGGATCCTACGAGCAGTACTTC	CASQILGSYEQYF
TRBV3-1/TRBV3-2	17	NA	NA	TRBJ1-5	TGTGCCAGCAGCCAAGGGTTAGCACAGGGCGCGAATCAGCCCCAGCATTTT	CASSQGLAQGANQPQHF
TRBV4-2	14	TRBD1	NA	TRBJ1-2	TGTGCCAGCAGCCTTGACAGGGGGCAGGATGGCTACACCTTC	CASSLDRGQDGYTF
TRBV4-2	14	TRBD1	NA	TRBJ1-2	TGTGCCAGCAGCCAAGAGGACAGGGTGTATGGCTACACCTTC	CASSQEDRVYGYTF
TRBV11-3	17	NA	NA	TRBJ2-1	TGTGCCAGCAGCTTAGATTATCCGGGTCTCCACGGGGATGAGCAGTTCTTC	CASSLDYPGLHGDEQFF
TRBV5-6	13	NA	NA	TRBJ2-5	TGTGCCAGCAGCTTGGTGGCCCAAGAGACCCAGTACTTC	CASSLVAQETQYF
TRBV30	13	NA	NA	TRBJ1-5	TGTGCCTGGAGTTGGCAAAGAAATCAGCCCCAGCATTTT	CAWSWQRNQPQHF